In this sample, the clone carrying this T cell receptor beta chain turned up a few times. Its antigen is still unknown. The germline gives CDR1 SQVTM, CDR2 ANQGSEA. The CDR3 consists of 14 residues. With 7 bases clipped from V and 3 bases from J, the junction kept 7 bases outside the gene matches. This sample was included in a study of response to subunit inactivated influenza vaccine. Study outcomes and limitations: Authors proposed each seasonal influenza vaccination draws in few new T cells.

TCRdb reanalysed the RT-PCR reads using MiXCR and keeps one entry per CDR3 protein. The profile covers 550,000 to 650,000 distinct CDR3 sequences, with 12% appearing a single time and about 10% taken by the ten largest. The genes are TRBV29-1 and TRBJ2-3, with 10 nucleotides matching TRBD1. This receptor was obtained from a man aged 45 to 65 who received an inactivated influenza vaccine. The sample in question was PBMCs from blood, obtained on the day of vaccination. The CDR3 region is CSADRGRGTDTQYF. The DNA of the CDR3 is TGCAGCGCCGACAGGGGGCGCGGGACAGATACGCAGTATTTT.